The following is a T cell receptor beta chain sequence with its context. Trimming took 1 base from V and 6 from J, leaving 8 bases between them. The CDR3 contains 13 residues. CDR1 is SNHLY and CDR2 is FYNNEI in the germline V gene. The source of the sample is a study of blood T cell repertoires in COVID-19. As handled by the study authors: Reference gene primer amplification in the assay estimated nucleated cell counts. The data were produced by immunoSEQ multiplex PCR, yet TCRdb's version contains in-frame clones alone and is incomplete. For V, J and clone size, that table is used; D and trimming come from the DNA. The sample contains 65,000 to 95,000 clones, roughly 89% of which appear only once.

This TCR derives from a young man with acute or convalescent COVID-19. Sample: peripheral blood. V is TRBV2 and J is TRBJ2-3; D possibly corresponds to TRBD2 (6 bases). The CDR3 sequence is CASSEGRGDTQYF. CDR3 nucleotides: TGTGCCAGCAGTGAAGGCCGGGGGGATACGCAGTATTTT. The variable domain in full, with the rest retrieved from reference TRBV2 and TRBJ2-3, is EPEVTQTPSHQVTQMGQEVILRCVPISNHLYFYWYRQILGQKVEFLVSFYNNEISEKSEIFDDQFSVERPDGSNFTLKIRSTKLEDSAMYFCASSEGRGDTQYFGPGTRLTVL.